The 29 T cell receptor beta chains given below trace back to one sample, sequenced in a study of graft-versus-host responses after intestinal transplantation. Once graft tissue had been processed, intraepithelial and lamina propria lymphocytes were released. Libraries were prepared by immunoSEQ multiplex PCR; TCRdb keeps only in-frame clonotypes and omits some of them. Among about 15,000 clones listed, 60% to 80% were seen once. The material sequenced was ileum tissue, taken approximately 420 days after intestinal transplant. Receptors originate from a human patient who received an intestinal transplant, so some T cells may come from the graft donor.

V and J are TRBV7-6 and TRBJ1-3; 8 nucleotides align to TRBD1. Germline CDR1 and CDR2: SGHVS and FNYEAQ. The J segment lost 7 bases and the V segment lost 3 bases, leaving 14 bases of the junction unmatched. The CDR3 length is 17 residues. In DNA, the CDR3 is TGTGCCAGCAGCTTCCCCGGACAGGGAGGTTCAAGGAACACCATATATTTT. Protein product: CASSFPGQGGSRNTIYF. The whole variable domain, remainder taken from reference TRBV7-6 and TRBJ1-3, is GAGVSQSPRYKVTKRGQDVALRCDPISGHVSLYWYRQALGQGPEFLTYFNYEAQQDKSGLPNDRFSAERPEGSISTLTIQRTEQRDSAMYRCASSFPGQGGSRNTIYFGEGSWLTVV.

This chain uses TRBV5-4 with TRBJ2-1; D is unresolved. Trimming shortened V by 3 bases and J by 4 bases, and 8 bases separated the two germline ends. CDR1 and CDR2 (germline): SGHNT, YYREEE (reference sequence). This CDR3 is 13 amino acids long. This chain's CDR3 is CASSYTVYNEQFF. The CDR3 DNA sequence: TGTGCCAGCAGCTACACGGTATACAATGAGCAGTTCTTC.

The rearrangement links TRBV7-3 to TRBJ2-3; the D gene is possibly TRBD2 (7 bases). Between the trimmed V and J ends, which lost 2 bases and 6 bases, there was a span of 12 bases. Looked up from germline, CDR1 is SGHTA and CDR2 is FQGTGA. The CDR3 totals 14 residues. In nucleotides, the CDR3 is TGTGCCAGCAGCTTAGACGGGGGGCGTGATACGCAGTATTTT. This encodes CASSLDGGRDTQYF.

This clone was counted between two and nine times. This rearrangement joins TRBV27 to TRBJ1-1; D unresolved. V gave up 6 bases and J gave up 4 bases, with 9 bases separating them. The CDR3 length is 12 residues. The germline gives CDR1 MNHEY, CDR2 SMNVEV (reference sequence). CDR3 protein: CASRNTGTEAFF. CDR3 sequence (DNA): TGTGCCAGCAGAAACACGGGCACTGAAGCTTTCTTT.

On this clone itself: This sample includes further DNA sequences coding for the same CDR3. The V call is TRBV29-1, the J call TRBJ1-1; 8 bases fit TRBD1. Germline V gives CDR1 SQVTM, CDR2 ANQGSEA. This CDR3 is 12 amino acids long. V lost 7 bases and J lost 6; bases outside the gene matches: 7. CDR3 protein: CSADQGAAEAFF. The DNA for the CDR3 is TGCAGCGCTGACCAGGGGGCCGCTGAAGCTTTCTTT.

The chain employs TRBV27 and TRBJ2-1; weak D call: TRBD2 (7 bases). V was trimmed by 6 bases and J by 4 bases, leaving 13 bases between them. The CDR3 extends over 14 amino acids. In germline, CDR1 is MNHEY, CDR2 SMNVEV (reference sequence). In DNA, the CDR3 is TGTGCCAGCAGCCGGGGGGCTGGATACAATGAGCAGTTCTTC. The encoded protein is CASSRGAGYNEQFF.

V is TRBV12-5 and J is TRBJ1-4, with 10 bases aligning to TRBD1. Per germline, CDR1 LGHNT and CDR2 FRNRAP. V lost 10 bases and J lost 3; bases outside the gene matches: 2. The CDR3 runs 13 residues. The CDR3 loop reads CATGQGANEKLFF. As DNA, the CDR3 is TGTGCTACTGGACAGGGGGCTAATGAAAAACTGTTTTTT.

This chain connects TRBV27 to TRBJ2-3; the D is unclear. The CDR3 consists of 16 residues. V was shortened by 0 bases and J by 1 base, with 11 bases between the two germline ends. CDR1 MNHEY and CDR2 SMNVEV come from the germline V gene (reference sequence). The CDR3 DNA is TGTGCCAGCAGTTTATCACCGGCTCCGGGCACAGATACGCAGTATTTT. Translated: CASSLSPAPGTDTQYF.

This chain joins TRBV30 and TRBJ2-7, with D perhaps TRBD2 (6 bases). CDR1 is GTSNPN, CDR2 SVGIG, per germline (reference sequence). CDR3 size: 16 residues. V was cut by 0 bases and J by 2 bases, with 17 bases left in between. The CDR3 nucleotides read TGTGCCTGGAGTGTATCGGCGGGACCAAAGACCTACGAGCAGTACTTC. Translating it yields CAWSVSAGPKTYEQYF.

The chain employs TRBV5-4 and TRBJ2-2, with 12 bases fitting TRBD2. Germline CDR1 and CDR2: SGHNT and YYREEE (reference sequence). Losses at the gene ends were 3 bases for V and 3 bases for J; bases not matched to a gene: 6. The CDR3 totals 17 residues. The CDR3 DNA sequence: TGTGCCAGCAGCTCCCTAGCGGGGGGGCATCACACCGGGGAGCTGTTTTTT. Protein sequence: CASSSLAGGHHTGELFF.

The chain recombines TRBV7-6 with TRBJ1-3, with D uncertain. Trimming pared 0 bases from V and 6 bases from J, leaving 18 bases between. Germline V gives CDR1 SGHVS, CDR2 FNYEAQ. The CDR3 is made up of 17 amino acids. In nucleotides, the CDR3 is TGTGCCAGCAGCTTAGCGCTTATAGGGCAGCCCAAAAACACCATATATTTT. Encoded protein: CASSLALIGQPKNTIYF.

The V gene is TRBV7-6, the J gene TRBJ1-2, with D hard to call. Germline assignment: CDR1 SGHVS and CDR2 FNYEAQ. The CDR3 totals 13 residues. Trimming removed 5 bases from V and 2 bases from J, with 9 bases in between. The CDR3 nucleotides are TGTGCCAGCAGCCCCGCGGAGAACTATGGCTACACCTTC. This codes for CASSPAENYGYTF.

The table lists this clone with a few counts. V and J are TRBV7-3 and TRBJ2-3; either TRBD1 or TRBD2 may supply D (5 bases each). CDR1 SGHTA and CDR2 FQGTGA come from the germline V gene. This CDR3 region has 13 residues. V was cut by 5 bases and J by 0 bases, with 6 bases left in between. In nucleotides, the CDR3 is TGTGCCAGCAGCCGGGACAGCACAGATACGCAGTATTTT. Translating it yields CASSRDSTDTQYF. Together with reference TRBV7-3 and TRBJ2-3, the CDR3 gives the full variable domain: GAGVSQTPSNKVTEKGKYVELRCDPISGHTALYWYRQSLGQGPEFLIYFQGTGAADDSGLPNDRFFAVRPEGSVSTLKIQRTERGDSAVYLCASSRDSTDTQYFGPGTRLTVL.

The chain recombines TRBV7-9 with TRBJ2-7; the match to TRBD1 covers 10 bases. Germline loops: CDR1 SEHNR, CDR2 FQNEAQ (reference sequence). Trimming at V came to 5 bases and at J to 5 bases, leaving 12 bases not matched to a gene. The CDR3 extends over 16 amino acids. The CDR3 region is CASSNPTGGPINEQYF. CDR3 nucleotide sequence: TGTGCCAGCAGCAACCCGACAGGGGGCCCTATCAACGAGCAGTACTTC.

The chain combines TRBV29-1 with TRBJ2-7; no clear D. CDR3 length: 13 amino acids. V lost 3 bases to trimming and J lost 0 bases, with 9 bases between them. The V gene's germline CDR1 is SQVTM and CDR2 ANQGSEA. CDR3: CSVEDTSSYEQYF. CDR3 coding DNA: TGCAGCGTTGAGGATACAAGCTCCTACGAGCAGTACTTC.

The J gene is TRBJ1-1, the V gene TRBV11-2, with D unclear. CDR1 SGHAT and CDR2 FQNNGV come from the germline V gene. This CDR3 contains 14 residues. V was shortened by 5 bases and J by 4 bases, with 14 bases between the two germline ends. DNA for the CDR3: TGTGCCAGCAGCCAAGGCCGGAGGGCCACTGAAGCTTTCTTT. Translated: CASSQGRRATEAFF.

The rearrangement links TRBV5-1 to TRBJ1-2; D unresolved. Germline assignment: CDR1 SGHRS and CDR2 YFSETQ. The CDR3 has 12 amino acids. V was clipped by 0 bases and J by 4 bases, with 4 bases between them. The CDR3 sequence is CASSLGGYGYTF. The CDR3 DNA sequence: TGCGCCAGCAGCTTGGGGGGCTATGGCTACACCTTC.

To note about this clone: A junction boundary mismatches the germline segment, possibly from a read error. This chain links TRBV9 with TRBJ2-2; D possibly corresponds to TRBD1 (5 bases). This CDR3 spans 12 amino acids. CDR1 and CDR2 (germline): SGDLS, YYNGEE. The CDR3 loop is CAGRVGTGELFF. CDR3 bases: TGTGCCGGCAGGGTGGGCACCGGGGAGCTGTTTTTT.

The chain is built from TRBV2 and TRBJ1-5, with 7 bases fitting TRBD1. CDR1 is SNHLY and CDR2 is FYNNEI in the germline V gene. The CDR3 runs to 16 residues. Losses at the gene ends were 4 bases for V and 4 bases for J; bases not matched to a gene: 10. The CDR3 is CASSGGIDRANQPQHF. In DNA form, the CDR3 reads TGTGCCAGCAGTGGAGGGATTGACAGGGCAAATCAGCCCCAGCATTTT.

This sequence joins TRBV19 and TRBJ2-1; 8 nucleotides agree with TRBD2. This CDR3 is built from 15 residues. The germline V gene has CDR1 LNHDA and CDR2 SQIVND (reference sequence). V trimming: 3 bases; J trimming: 9 bases; junction bases outside the gene matches: 10. CDR3 in amino acids: CASSMAPGLGIEQFF. The CDR3 DNA sequence: TGTGCCAGTAGTATGGCCCCGGGACTAGGAATTGAGCAGTTCTTC.

The J gene is TRBJ1-6, the V gene TRBV9, with D maybe TRBD1 (6 bases). CDR3 length: 15 residues. Germline V lookup: CDR1 SGDLS, CDR2 YYNGEE. The V end lost 0 bases, the J end lost 10 bases, and 14 bases lay between the germline ends. This CDR3 reads CASSVATGLGSPLHF. As DNA, the CDR3 is TGTGCCAGCAGCGTAGCCACAGGGTTAGGGTCACCCCTCCACTTT.

This clone was seen a handful of times. The chain uses TRBV7-9 and TRBJ2-5; 9 positions match TRBD1. The J call is in doubt because the DNA end fits TRBJ2-7 better. The CDR3 length is 14 residues. Per germline, CDR1 SEHNR and CDR2 FQNEAQ (reference sequence). CDR3 loop: CASSPQGAGYEQYF. In DNA form, the CDR3 reads TGTGCCAGCAGCCCACAGGGGGCGGGATACGAGCAGTACTTC.

The rearrangement links TRBV2 to TRBJ2-3; 8 bases agree with TRBD2. Germline CDR1 reads SNHLY; CDR2 reads FYNNEI. With 3 bases clipped from V and 6 bases from J, the junction kept 8 bases outside the gene matches. This CDR3 is 15 amino acids long. The CDR3: CASSDPGGVMDTQYF. Written as DNA, the CDR3 is TGTGCCAGCAGTGACCCCGGGGGGGTGATGGATACGCAGTATTTT. Variable domain in full (rest from reference TRBV2 and TRBJ2-3): EPEVTQTPSHQVTQMGQEVILRCVPISNHLYFYWYRQILGQKVEFLVSFYNNEISEKSEIFDDQFSVERPDGSNFTLKIRSTKLEDSAMYFCASSDPGGVMDTQYFGPGTRLTVL.

V is TRBV10-1 and J is TRBJ1-5; D ambiguous. The CDR3 runs to 12 residues. Trimming removed 0 bases at V and 7 bases at J, with 4 bases between. Germline lookup yields CDR1 WNHNN and CDR2 SYGVQD (reference sequence). In nucleotides, the CDR3 is TGCGCCAGCAGTGAGTCTGGACAGCCCCAGCATTTT. Amino acid sequence: CASSESGQPQHF.

This chain connects TRBV4-2 to TRBJ1-1; D is perhaps TRBD1 (5 bases). Germline assignment: CDR1 LGHNA and CDR2 YNFKEQ. CDR3 length equals 19 residues. With 0 bases removed from V and 4 bases from J, the gap between germline ends came to 24 bases. This chain's CDR3 is CASSQDLSVQDRMVTEAFF. As DNA, the CDR3 is TGTGCCAGCAGCCAAGATTTGTCTGTACAGGACCGTATGGTCACTGAAGCTTTCTTT.

CDR3 sequence (DNA): TGTGCCAGCAGCTTAGAAGGGGGGGCTGCAGATACGCAGTATTTT. It translates to CASSLEGGAADTQYF. The rearrangement uses TRBV7-9 and TRBJ2-3, with D perhaps TRBD2 (7 bases). The V end was cut by 1 base, the J end by 4 bases, with 12 bases between. The length of the CDR3 is 15 residues. Germline assignment: CDR1 SEHNR and CDR2 FQNEAQ (reference sequence).

This chain links TRBV29-1 with TRBJ1-2; 10 bases align to TRBD1. The CDR3 runs to 14 residues. The V gene's germline CDR1 is SQVTM and CDR2 ANQGSEA. With 3 bases clipped from V and 4 bases from J, the junction kept 5 bases outside the gene matches. In DNA form, the CDR3 reads TGCAGCGTTGATAGACAGGGGGCGGTCTATGGCTACACCTTC. Encoded protein: CSVDRQGAVYGYTF.

This clone was counted once. The CDR3 DNA reads TGTGCCTCCAGTTCCGTGGATGAAAAACTGTTTTTT. Protein: CASSSVDEKLFF. The rearrangement joins TRBV9 to TRBJ1-4, with no clear D. In germline, CDR1 is SGDLS, CDR2 YYNGEE. The CDR3 consists of 12 residues. The V end was cut by 10 bases, the J end by 6 bases, with 13 bases between.

J is TRBJ2-2 and V is TRBV4-3; D is unclear. This CDR3 has 15 amino acids. Germline assignment: CDR1 LGHNA and CDR2 YSLEER. V shed 0 bases and J shed 6 bases, with 11 bases lying between them. The chain's CDR3 is CASSQDQTRAGELFF. The DNA for the CDR3 is TGCGCCAGCAGCCAAGATCAGACCCGGGCCGGGGAGCTGTTTTTT.